The 21 T cell receptor beta chains presented below share a single source sample, sequenced in a study of blood T cell repertoires in COVID-19. The table came from immunoSEQ multiplex PCR; TCRdb's copy has only in-frame clones and leaves some out. The sample lists about 260,000 clones, about 86% occurring once. Sequencing was carried out using PBMCs or T cells enriched from blood (not recorded which). The origin of the receptors is a man in his thirties or forties with acute COVID-19.

This chain uses TRBV5-1 with TRBJ2-5, with 7 nucleotides matching TRBD2. CDR3 length equals 14 residues. Germline V gene sequence: CDR1 SGHRS, CDR2 YFSETQ. Trimming at V came to 6 bases and at J to 2 bases, leaving 7 bases not matched to a gene. The CDR3 is CASKLLGGQETQYF. The DNA of the CDR3 is TGCGCCAGCAAGCTTTTGGGAGGGCAAGAGACCCAGTACTTC.

V usage is TRBV15 and J usage is TRBJ1-2; D gene unclear. Germline V lookup: CDR1 LNHNV, CDR2 YYDKDF (reference sequence). The CDR3 spans 15 residues. V was pared by 0 bases and J by 8 bases, with 16 bases between. CDR3 amino acids: CATSRDWPSPGGYTF. The CDR3 region has the DNA TGTGCCACCAGCAGAGATTGGCCCTCCCCGGGGGGCTACACCTTC.

The chain joins TRBV30 to TRBJ2-2; TRBD2 agrees at 7 bases. V gave up 0 bases and J gave up 4 bases; unmatched junction bases: 5. The CDR3 is 15 amino acids. Germline assignment: CDR1 GTSNPN and CDR2 SVGIG (reference sequence). CDR3 amino acids: CAWSVPAGSTGELFF. The CDR3 DNA reads as TGTGCCTGGAGTGTACCAGCGGGATCCACCGGGGAGCTGTTTTTT.

This chain joins TRBV28 and TRBJ1-1; TRBD1 matches at 8 bases. The V segment lost 5 bases and the J segment 9 bases; nucleotides outside the gene matches: 11. The germline CDR1 and CDR2 sequences are MDHEN and SYDVKM. The CDR3 consists of 14 residues. CDR3 sequence: CASSRLTGGTQAFF. CDR3 coding DNA: TGTGCCAGCAGTCGACTAACAGGGGGAACACAAGCTTTCTTT.

The chain carries TRBV6-5 and TRBJ2-1; TRBD1 matches 8 bases. This CDR3 spans 15 amino acids. Per the germline V gene, CDR1 is MNHEY and CDR2 is SVGAGI. Trimming at V came to 6 bases and at J to 2 bases, leaving 6 bases not matched to a gene. The CDR3 DNA follows: TGTGCCAGCAGGGATCCGGGACAGGCCTACAATGAGCAGTTCTTC. It is translated as CASRDPGQAYNEQFF.

This CDR3 reads CASSPASRQTLKFF. The DNA of the CDR3 is TGTGCCAGCAGTCCCGCGTCTCGACAGACGCTTAAGTTCTTC. The rearrangement links TRBV28 to TRBJ2-1; D possibly corresponds to TRBD1 (5 bases). V was clipped by 5 bases and J by 14 bases, with 22 bases between them. The germline V gene has CDR1 MDHEN and CDR2 SYDVKM. The CDR3 has 14 amino acids.

CDR3 sequence reads: CASSAGQGRVEKLFF. The DNA for the CDR3 is TGTGCCAGCAGCGCAGGACAGGGACGGGTTGAAAAACTGTTTTTT. This chain connects TRBV7-8 to TRBJ1-4; 8 nucleotides align to TRBD1. Per germline, CDR1 SGHVS and CDR2 FQNEAQ. The CDR3 extends over 15 amino acids. The V segment lost 5 bases and the J segment 7 bases; nucleotides outside the gene matches: 9.

This clone came up a few times. This sequence joins TRBV4-1 and TRBJ2-3, with TRBD1 as a possible D gene (7 bases). Germline-derived CDR1 and CDR2 are MGHRA and YSYEKL. V dropped 1 base and J dropped 3 bases, with 11 bases sitting between them. This CDR3 has 15 amino acids. CDR3 residues: CASSQGPGGTDTQYF. CDR3 nucleotide sequence: TGCGCCAGCAGCCAAGGCCCAGGGGGGACAGATACGCAGTATTTT.

CDR3 bases: TGTGCCACCAGCAGTGCCGGGACTCTCGGTGAGCAGTTCTTC. Translation gives CATSSAGTLGEQFF. This sequence joins TRBV15 and TRBJ2-1; tentatively, D is TRBD2 (6 bases). Germline V gene lookup returns CDR1 LNHNV and CDR2 YYDKDF (reference sequence). This CDR3 is built from 14 residues. Trimming stripped 3 bases from V and 9 bases from J, with 15 bases between.

This chain connects TRBV19 to TRBJ1-6; possible D gene TRBD1, 5 bases. Per germline, CDR1 LNHDA and CDR2 SQIVND (reference sequence). The germline V and J ends were trimmed by 9 bases and 1 base, with 19 bases remaining between them. This CDR3 has 17 residues. This CDR3 reads CASTGQAGSSYNSPLHF. CDR3 bases: TGTGCCAGCACGGGGCAGGCGGGAAGTTCCTATAATTCACCCCTCCACTTT.

The V gene is TRBV28, the J gene TRBJ2-7; no definite D call. V lost 2 bases and J 3 bases, leaving 5 bases between the germline ends. CDR3 size: 12 residues. Per the germline V gene, CDR1 is MDHEN and CDR2 is SYDVKM. The CDR3 region has the DNA TGTGCCAGCAGTTTAGCTAACTACGAGCAGTACGTC. It encodes CASSLANYEQYV.

The V call is TRBV2, the J call TRBJ1-5; D remains unclear. The V gene's germline CDR1 is SNHLY and CDR2 FYNNEI. V was trimmed by 7 bases and J by 4 bases, leaving 11 bases between them. The CDR3 consists of 13 residues. The CDR3 DNA reads as TGTGCCAGCACGGAAAGGGAGAATCAGCCCCAGCATTTT. As protein: CASTERENQPQHF.

The rearrangement joins TRBV14 to TRBJ1-2; tentatively, D is TRBD1 (5 bases). V was shortened by 1 base and J by 3 bases, with 15 bases between the two germline ends. The CDR3 is 16 amino acids. Germline V lookup: CDR1 SGHDN, CDR2 FVKESK. Here the CDR3 DNA reads TGTGCCAGCAGCCAAGTGACAGCCACCACTTACTATGGCTACACCTTC. Translating gives CASSQVTATTYYGYTF.

The rearrangement joins TRBV7-2 to TRBJ2-1, with D possibly TRBD2 on 6 matching bases. This CDR3 has 14 residues. Trimming shortened V by 2 bases and J by 6 bases, and 11 bases separated the two germline ends. Germline V gene sequence: CDR1 SGHTA, CDR2 FQGNSA. The CDR3 nucleotides are TGTGCCAGCAGCTTAATCCAGCGGGTCAATGAGCAGTTCTTC. This encodes CASSLIQRVNEQFF.

The V and J genes are TRBV6-4 and TRBJ1-2, with D unresolved. The CDR3 contains 15 residues. Germline CDR1 reads MRHNA; CDR2 reads SNTAGT. Trimming removed 7 bases at V and 0 bases at J, with 15 bases between. CDR3 DNA sequence: TGTGCCAGCACTCCGGAGCTGTCTACTAACTATGGCTACACCTTC. Translating it yields CASTPELSTNYGYTF.

The chain combines TRBV19 with TRBJ2-1, with 14 bases that match TRBD2. The V and J ends lost 2 bases and 9 bases, in that order; junction bases with no gene match: 9. The CDR3 covers 17 residues. Germline lookup yields CDR1 LNHDA and CDR2 SQIVND (reference sequence). CDR3 sequence (DNA): TGTGCCAGTAGTATACAGGGACTAGCGGGGGCCCTCAGTGAGCAGTTCTTC. This codes for CASSIQGLAGALSEQFF.

This chain links TRBV5-1 with TRBJ2-2, with TRBD1 identical over 7 bases. The CDR3 totals 15 residues. CDR1 and CDR2 (germline): SGHRS, YFSETQ. V lost 4 bases, J lost 0 bases, and 3 bases stayed unmatched. This chain's CDR3 is CASSQTGPNTGELFF. The CDR3 DNA reads as TGCGCCAGCAGCCAGACAGGGCCGAACACCGGGGAGCTGTTTTTT.

This clone is a singleton in its sample. This chain connects TRBV10-3 to TRBJ1-5, with a tentative D call TRBD1 (5 bases). This CDR3 has 13 amino acids. The germline CDR1 and CDR2 sequences are ENHRY and SYGVKD. Trimming pared 3 bases from V and 7 bases from J, leaving 10 bases between. CDR3 loop: CAISEVGRQPQHF. The CDR3 region has the DNA TGTGCCATCAGTGAAGTGGGGCGACAGCCCCAGCATTTT.

This chain joins TRBV5-1 and TRBJ2-5; possible D gene TRBD1, 5 bases. The CDR3 is 14 residues long. Germline V lookup: CDR1 SGHRS, CDR2 YFSETQ. V was shortened by 6 bases and J by 1 base, with 13 bases between the two germline ends. CDR3: CASTWGGIQETQYF. DNA of the CDR3: TGCGCCAGCACCTGGGGCGGAATCCAAGAGACCCAGTACTTC.

V usage is TRBV3-1 (or the pseudogene TRBV3-2) and J usage is TRBJ1-1, with 8 positions matching TRBD1. In germline, CDR1 is LGHDT, CDR2 YNNKEL (reference sequence). The CDR3 extends over 14 amino acids. V trimming: 5 bases; J trimming: 3 bases; junction bases outside the gene matches: 5. DNA of the CDR3: TGTGCCAGCAGCGGACAGGGCTACTACACTGAAGCTTTCTTT. The encoded protein is CASSGQGYYTEAFF.

In its sample, this clone was seen once. This chain links TRBV19 with TRBJ1-5, with 9 bases that match TRBD1. Germline V gene sequence: CDR1 LNHDA, CDR2 SQIVND (reference sequence). This CDR3 contains 19 residues. With 7 bases clipped from V and 7 bases from J, the junction kept 23 bases outside the gene matches. The CDR3 loop is CASKNTRAGGGTGNQPQHF. The DNA of the CDR3 is TGTGCCAGTAAGAATACGAGGGCCGGCGGCGGGACAGGGAACCAGCCCCAGCATTTT.